The 8 T cell receptor beta chains reported below all come from one sample, sequenced in a study of regulatory T cells in long-lasting Graves disease. Time point in this sample: newly diagnosed GD, antithyroid drugs for less than 3 months. TCR sequences were obtained from RNA taken from PBMCs. iRepertoire HTBI primers and Arm-PCR of CDR3 regions built TCR beta libraries. TCRdb re-derived calls from the multiplex PCR reads in MiXCR, one entry per CDR3 protein. Of approximately 400,000 distinct CDR3 sequences detected, around 16% appear once; the ten largest clones hold approximately 7.6%. These data also formed part of another study, on T cells in Graves' hyperthyroidism and ophthalmopathy.

Sequencing used peripheral blood mononuclear cells (PBMCs), obtained at new diagnosis, from a patient treated with antithyroid drugs. The receptors stem from a woman aged 40 to 50 with Graves disease.

In its sample, this clonotype was seen many times. The chain links TRBV6-5 to TRBJ2-2; TRBD1 might be the D (5 bases). Germline V lookup: CDR1 MNHEY, CDR2 SVGAGI. Trimming cost V 0 bases and J 1 base, with 15 bases left between them. This CDR3 contains 18 residues. The CDR3 here is CASSYSSWVQGNTGELFF. The CDR3 coding sequence is TGTGCCAGCAGTTACTCGTCTTGGGTCCAGGGGAACACCGGGGAGCTGTTTTTT.

The chain recombines TRBV19 with TRBJ1-5; 8 bases line up with TRBD1. V shed 3 bases and J 2 bases; nucleotides not matched to a gene: 6. The CDR3 spans 16 residues. CDR1 and CDR2 (germline): LNHDA, SQIVND (reference sequence). The CDR3 DNA is TGTGCCAGTAGTATTTTCGGACAGGGAGGCAATCAGCCCCAGCATTTT. Translating it yields CASSIFGQGGNQPQHF.

This clonotype was seen a handful of times. The J gene is TRBJ2-3, the V gene TRBV30, with 9 bases matching TRBD2. The CDR3 totals 16 residues. Germline V gene sequence: CDR1 GTSNPN, CDR2 SVGIG (reference sequence). After removal of 2 bases from V and 2 bases from J, the junction contained 8 bases not matched to a gene. CDR3 nucleotides: TGTGCCTGGAGTTTACGTCTAGCGGGGTCCACAGATACGCAGTATTTT. It is translated as CAWSLRLAGSTDTQYF.

As for this clonotype: No conserved phenylalanine or tryptophan ends this CDR3, so it is likely a read error. This chain joins TRBV28 and TRBJ2-7; 7 nucleotides align to TRBD1. In germline, CDR1 is MDHEN, CDR2 SYDVKM. The ends lost 2 bases at V and 2 bases at J; junction bases unmatched: 9. This CDR3 comprises 16 residues. DNA for the CDR3: TGTGCCAGCAGTTTAAGGGGGCAGGACCCAACCTACGAGCAGTACTCC. Translated, it gives CASSLRGQDPTYEQYS.

This clonotype was counted ten times or more. V gene TRBV20-1 combines with J gene TRBJ2-7, with TRBD1 matching over 9 bases. This CDR3 has 13 amino acids. CDR1 is DFQATT and CDR2 is SNEGSKA in the germline V gene (reference sequence). With 6 bases clipped from V and 3 bases from J, the junction kept 6 bases outside the gene matches. Here the CDR3 DNA reads TGCAGTGCAAAGACAGGGGGAAGCTACGAGCAGTACTTC. Translation gives CSAKTGGSYEQYF.

The rearrangement links TRBV25-1 to TRBJ2-3, with D hard to call. The V gene's germline CDR1 is MGHDK and CDR2 SYGVNS. V gave up 7 bases and J gave up 4 bases, with 15 bases separating them. The CDR3 has 14 residues. The CDR3 DNA sequence: TGTGCCAGCACCCCCGTTGGTTTTGCAGATACGCAGTATTTT. Its protein product is CASTPVGFADTQYF.

The table lists this clonotype with a count of one. The chain is built from TRBV4-1 and TRBJ1-5; D is uncertain. In germline, CDR1 is MGHRA, CDR2 YSYEKL. This CDR3 has 16 residues. Trimming took 5 bases from V and 0 from J, leaving 14 bases between them. The chain's CDR3 is CASSAAPDYSNQPQHF. The CDR3 DNA is TGCGCCAGCAGCGCCGCCCCCGATTATAGCAATCAGCCCCAGCATTTT.

The chain is built from TRBV30 and TRBJ2-7; 8 nucleotides match TRBD2. With V trimmed by 4 bases and J by 6 bases, 2 bases remained unmatched. This CDR3 region has 11 residues. Germline lookup yields CDR1 GTSNPN and CDR2 SVGIG (reference sequence). Here the CDR3 DNA reads TGTGCCTGGATTCGGGGGGGCGAGCAGTACTTC. Translation gives CAWIRGGEQYF.